Included here is one T cell receptor beta chain sequence, with context. What it binds is not known. The source of the sample is a study of T cell responses to AZD1222 COVID-19 vaccine. Study results and caveats: Spike-specific TCR breadth and depth were elevated following two AZD1222 doses.

Assay: immunoSEQ multiplex PCR; the TCRdb copy retains only in-frame clones and omits some. The profile shows roughly 58,000 clones, around 85% of them singletons. Germline CDR1 reads SGHDT; CDR2 reads YYEEEE. The CDR3 runs 13 residues. Between the trimmed V and J ends, which lost 3 bases and 1 base, there was a span of 5 bases. Sequencing used peripheral blood, obtained on day 0 of MenACWY control vaccination. The clonotype originates from an adult in good health. V gene TRBV5-6 combines with J gene TRBJ1-5; D is ambiguous. The CDR3 here is CASSSQSNQPQHF. CDR3 nucleotides: TGTGCCAGCAGCTCCCAAAGCAATCAGCCCCAGCATTTT.